One and the same sample provided the 3 T cell receptor beta chains below, sequenced in a study of blood T cell repertoires in COVID-19. Using immunoSEQ multiplex PCR, the repertoire was profiled, and TCRdb retains in-frame clones only, with some absent. This sample has 100,000 to 150,000 clones; approximately 74% occur once, and the top ten carry roughly 5%. The sample taken for sequencing was peripheral blood. Source of these receptors: a man between 60 and 75 years old with acute or convalescent COVID-19.

The chain carries TRBV6-5 and TRBJ1-5; D is unresolved. V lost 0 bases to trimming and J lost 4 bases, with 13 bases between them. The CDR3 loop spans 16 amino acids. Germline CDR1 reads MNHEY; CDR2 reads SVGAGI. The CDR3 nucleotides are TGTGCCAGCAGTTACTCGTCCCCGGGGTCGAATCAGCCCCAGCATTTT. Its protein product is CASSYSSPGSNQPQHF.

The chain uses TRBV29-1 and TRBJ1-1; 8 bases map to TRBD1. Germline CDR1 is SQVTM and CDR2 is ANQGSEA. The CDR3 contains 12 residues. Germline trimming cut 3 bases from V and 6 bases from J; bases unmatched to any gene: 3. CDR3 DNA sequence: TGCAGCGTTGATCCAGGGGGCCCTGAAGCTTTCTTT. Amino acid sequence: CSVDPGGPEAFF.

The chain links TRBV5-1 to TRBJ2-7; 7 nucleotides line up with TRBD1. CDR3 length: 14 amino acids. V was pared by 9 bases and J by 2 bases, with 11 bases of the junction left unmatched. From germline, CDR1 is SGHRS and CDR2 YFSETQ. This CDR3 reads CATKIDTGAYEQYF. DNA for the CDR3: TGCGCCACCAAAATCGATACAGGGGCCTACGAGCAGTACTTC.